The 25 T cell receptor beta chains below were found in one sample sequenced in a study of T-cell reconstitution after alpha-beta-depleted transplantation in children. Unique molecular identifiers were incorporated into the prepared TCRbeta library. TCRdb used MiXCR to reprocess the PCR reads, holding one entry per CDR3 protein. The profile shows around 500,000 distinct CDR3 sequences, around 13% of them singletons. The source was PBMCs from the stem cell graft donor, collected from the stem cell graft. The receptor source for this set is a human donor who donated a stem cell graft to a child with combined immunodeficiency.

This clonotype was picked up many times. This chain links TRBV12-5 with TRBJ1-5; TRBD1 aligns across 10 bases. The ends lost 7 bases at V and 6 bases at J; junction bases unmatched: 12. The V gene's germline CDR1 is LGHNT and CDR2 FRNRAP. The CDR3 consists of 16 residues. For the CDR3, the DNA is TGTGCTAGTGCCCTGGATCGGACAGGGGGAAGTCAGCCCCAGCATTTT. Translating it yields CASALDRTGGSQPQHF.

This clonotype has at least ten counts. CDR3 coding DNA: TGTGCCAGCAGTTTAGGTAGGGAGGGTGAGCAGTTCTTC. It yields the protein CASSLGREGEQFF. The chain joins TRBV12-3 or TRBV12-4 to TRBJ2-1; 7 bases fit TRBD2. Trimming removed 1 base from V and 9 bases from J; junction bases left unmatched: 3. CDR3 length equals 13 residues.

This clonotype was detected ten times or more. V usage is TRBV5-1 and J usage is TRBJ2-7, with 8 nucleotides matching TRBD1. This CDR3 has 15 residues. Germline lookup yields CDR1 SGHRS and CDR2 YFSETQ. Germline trimming cut 0 bases from V and 4 bases from J; bases unmatched to any gene: 6. The CDR3 is CASSLGDRGPYEQYF. CDR3 in DNA: TGCGCCAGCAGCTTGGGCGACAGGGGACCATACGAGCAGTACTTC.

This clonotype was counted at least ten times. The chain joins TRBV28 to TRBJ1-6, with D unclear. Trimming stripped 6 bases from V and 0 bases from J, with 12 bases between. Germline V CDR1 and CDR2: MDHEN, SYDVKM. The CDR3 has 16 amino acids. CDR3 loop: CASSSATGSYNSPLHF. DNA for the CDR3: TGTGCCAGCAGCTCAGCCACTGGCTCCTATAATTCACCCCTCCACTTT.

The table lists this clonotype with many counts. V is TRBV9 and J is TRBJ2-4, with D perhaps matching TRBD1 or TRBD2 (5 bases each). The germline V gene encodes CDR1 SGDLS and CDR2 YYNGEE. Trimming took 4 bases from V and 0 from J, leaving 20 bases between them. There are 18 residues in the CDR3. CDR3 sequence reads: CASSPGLRGDLAKNIQYF. CDR3 DNA: TGTGCCAGCAGCCCGGGGTTGCGAGGGGACCTAGCCAAAAACATTCAGTACTTC. Based on the CDR3 plus reference TRBV9 and TRBJ2-4, the full variable domain is DSGVTQTPKHLITATGQRVTLRCSPRSGDLSVYWYQQSLDQGLQFLIQYYNGEERAKGNILERFSAQQFPDLHSELNLSSLELGDSALYFCASSPGLRGDLAKNIQYFGAGTRLSVL.

This clonotype came up many times. The chain couples TRBV12-3 or TRBV12-4 to TRBJ2-3, with D hard to call. The V end was cut by 0 bases, the J end by 8 bases, with 6 bases between. CDR3 size: 12 residues. The CDR3 loop is CASSLALGTQYF. The DNA for the CDR3 is TGTGCCAGCAGTTTAGCACTCGGTACGCAGTATTTT.

Written as DNA, the CDR3 is TGTGCCAGCAGCCTAGTGGAGCAAGATACGCAGTATTTT. As protein: CASSLVEQDTQYF. The J gene is TRBJ2-3, the V gene TRBV7-9; D ambiguous. CDR1 is SEHNR, CDR2 FQNEAQ, per germline (reference sequence). The CDR3 has 13 residues. The V and J ends lost 5 bases and 5 bases respectively, with 11 bases between them.

V is TRBV5-1 and J is TRBJ2-2; D gene uncertain. Looked up from germline, CDR1 is SGHRS and CDR2 is YFSETQ. The CDR3 sequence is 14 residues long. V lost 3 bases to trimming and J lost 6 bases, with 12 bases between them. The CDR3 protein is CASSSSLTAGELFF. The CDR3 region has the DNA TGCGCCAGCAGCTCCTCCCTGACTGCCGGGGAGCTGTTTTTT. Combining the CDR3 with reference TRBV5-1 and TRBJ2-2 gives the whole variable domain KAGVTQTPRYLIKTRGQQVTLSCSPISGHRSVSWYQQTPGQGLQFLFEYFSETQRNKGNFPGRFSGRQFSNSRSEMNVSTLELGDSALYLCASSSSLTAGELFFGEGSRLTVL.

This sequence joins TRBV7-8 and TRBJ2-1; no firm D call. In germline, CDR1 is SGHVS, CDR2 FQNEAQ. V was clipped by 6 bases and J by 3 bases, with 15 bases between them. The CDR3 has 15 residues. For the CDR3, the DNA is TGTGCCAGCAGTAAACTGGACCGAAACTACAATGAGCAGTTCTTC. It codes for CASSKLDRNYNEQFF.

The rearrangement links TRBV29-1 to TRBJ2-7; unclear D gene. CDR1 and CDR2 from the germline V gene are SQVTM and ANQGSEA. Trimming removed 7 bases from V and 6 bases from J, with 13 bases in between. This CDR3 is built from 11 residues. This CDR3 is CSGRAQGEQYF. In nucleotides, the CDR3 is TGCAGCGGCCGGGCCCAAGGCGAGCAGTACTTC.

The V and J genes are TRBV5-1 and TRBJ2-1; TRBD2 matches at 8 bases. V lost 2 bases to trimming and J lost 4 bases; unmatched junction nucleotides: 5. The length of the CDR3 is 15 residues. CDR1 and CDR2 from the germline V gene are SGHRS and YFSETQ. The DNA for the CDR3 is TGCGCCAGCAGCTTACAGACTAGCGCTTACAATGAGCAGTTCTTC. Amino acids: CASSLQTSAYNEQFF.

This clonotype was recorded a few times. The chain employs TRBV5-1 and TRBJ2-5; 9 bases are a match to TRBD1. The length of the CDR3 is 15 residues. The V and J ends lost 0 bases and 6 bases, in that order; junction bases with no gene match: 6. Germline V CDR1 and CDR2: SGHRS, YFSETQ. The CDR3 region is CASSLGGQGSKTQYF. Written as DNA, the CDR3 is TGCGCCAGCAGCTTGGGGGGACAGGGCTCGAAGACCCAGTACTTC.

This chain links TRBV7-8 with TRBJ2-2; no clear D. Looked up from germline, CDR1 is SGHVS and CDR2 is FQNEAQ. The CDR3 is 15 amino acids. The V end was cut by 4 bases, the J end by 2 bases, with 11 bases between. This chain's CDR3 is CASSSGRINTGELFF. CDR3 DNA: TGTGCCAGCAGCTCTGGCAGGATTAACACCGGGGAGCTGTTTTTT.

The sample holds many counts of this clonotype. J is TRBJ1-2 and V is TRBV6-5; D is ambiguous. This CDR3 comprises 15 residues. Germline V lookup: CDR1 MNHEY, CDR2 SVGAGI. V was pared by 3 bases and J by 8 bases, with 19 bases between. CDR3 sequence (DNA): TGTGCCAGCAGTTATCCTATGGACCCCCCGGAGGGCTACACCTTC. Protein sequence: CASSYPMDPPEGYTF.

Here the CDR3 DNA reads TGCGCCAGCAGCCTACAGGGGGTGGACACAGATACGCAGTATTTT. This encodes CASSLQGVDTDTQYF. The V and J genes are TRBV5-1 and TRBJ2-3, with TRBD1 matching 8 bases. CDR1 is SGHRS and CDR2 is YFSETQ in the germline V gene. V shed 4 bases and J 2 bases; nucleotides not matched to a gene: 6. This CDR3 has 15 residues.

In this sample, this clonotype turned up a few times. The genes are TRBV27 and TRBJ1-6; D is possibly TRBD1 (6 bases). V was shortened by 7 bases and J by 7 bases, with 14 bases between the two germline ends. Germline V lookup: CDR1 MNHEY, CDR2 SMNVEV (reference sequence). This CDR3 comprises 14 residues. CDR3 DNA sequence: TGTGCCAGCACTGAGACAGGATTAAATTCACCCCTCCACTTT. This sequence encodes CASTETGLNSPLHF.

In its sample, this clonotype was seen a few times. The J gene is TRBJ2-7, the V gene TRBV7-9; 7 nucleotides line up with TRBD1. Germline values: CDR1 SEHNR, CDR2 FQNEAQ (reference sequence). V was pared by 5 bases and J by 5 bases, with 9 bases of the junction left unmatched. The CDR3 is 14 residues long. The CDR3 sequence is CASSKQGSAHEQYF. DNA of the CDR3: TGTGCCAGCAGCAAACAGGGGAGTGCCCACGAGCAGTACTTC.

The V call is TRBV12-3 or TRBV12-4, the J call TRBJ2-1; 14 bases are a match to TRBD2. CDR3 length: 18 residues. V lost 6 bases and J lost 0; bases outside the gene matches: 7. The CDR3 is CASSPGLAGGGSYNEQFF. As DNA, the CDR3 is TGTGCCAGCAGCCCTGGACTAGCGGGAGGAGGCTCCTACAATGAGCAGTTCTTC.

V and J are TRBV4-1 and TRBJ1-6, with D maybe TRBD1 (5 bases). The CDR3 consists of 17 residues. CDR1 MGHRA and CDR2 YSYEKL come from the germline V gene. Trimming cost V 1 base and J 0 bases, with 10 bases left between them. The CDR3 spells CASSQVGQASYNSPLHF. DNA for the CDR3: TGCGCCAGCAGCCAAGTGGGGCAGGCCTCCTATAATTCACCCCTCCACTTT.

The CDR3 coding sequence is TGTGCCAGCAGCACCGGAGCCTCCGGCTACACCTTC. Protein: CASSTGASGYTF. The V gene is TRBV6-5, the J gene TRBJ1-2; D call uncertain. Trimming shortened V by 6 bases and J by 8 bases, and 13 bases separated the two germline ends. This CDR3 contains 12 residues. CDR1 is MNHEY, CDR2 SVGAGI, per germline.

The CDR3 DNA is TGTGCCAGCAGGCGTAGACAGGGGAGTGAAAAACTGTTTTTT. It encodes CASRRRQGSEKLFF. The rearrangement joins TRBV12-3 or TRBV12-4 to TRBJ1-4, with 8 nucleotides matching TRBD1. This CDR3 is 14 amino acids long. Germline trimming cut 6 bases from V and 7 bases from J; bases unmatched to any gene: 7.

Only a few counts were recorded for this clonotype. This sequence joins TRBV6-2 or TRBV6-3 and TRBJ2-1; weak D call: TRBD2 (5 bases). The CDR3 covers 13 residues. V was shortened by 7 bases and J by 0 bases, with 7 bases between the two germline ends. Germline CDR1 and CDR2: MNHEY and SVGEGT. The CDR3 nucleotides read TGTGCCAGCAAACGGGGCTCCTACAATGAGCAGTTCTTC. It is translated as CASKRGSYNEQFF.

This clonotype occurred many times. The rearrangement links TRBV4-3 to TRBJ2-1; 15 bases map to TRBD2. The V gene's germline CDR1 is LGHNA and CDR2 YSLEER. V was clipped by 2 bases and J by 9 bases; unmatched bases: 8. The CDR3 is 17 residues long. CDR3 in DNA: TGCGCCAGCAGCCAAAACGGACTAGCGGGGGGGCTCGGTGAGCAGTTCTTC. Translated: CASSQNGLAGGLGEQFF.

This clonotype was detected ten times or more. This chain uses TRBV27 with TRBJ1-1, with D tentatively TRBD1 (6 bases). The germline gives CDR1 MNHEY, CDR2 SMNVEV (reference sequence). CDR3 length: 14 amino acids. The germline V and J ends were trimmed by 2 bases and 4 bases, with 11 bases remaining between them. The CDR3 DNA sequence: TGTGCCAGCAGTTTAGGGGGCATAGGCACTGAAGCTTTCTTT. Its protein is CASSLGGIGTEAFF.

This sequence joins TRBV7-2 and TRBJ2-1, with D possibly being TRBD1 (5 bases). Germline CDR1 and CDR2: SGHTA and FQGNSA. V was shortened by 5 bases and J by 0 bases, with 11 bases between the two germline ends. The CDR3 runs to 15 residues. CDR3 residues: CASSPLTVSYNEQFF. The DNA for the CDR3 is TGTGCCAGCAGCCCTCTGACAGTCTCCTACAATGAGCAGTTCTTC.